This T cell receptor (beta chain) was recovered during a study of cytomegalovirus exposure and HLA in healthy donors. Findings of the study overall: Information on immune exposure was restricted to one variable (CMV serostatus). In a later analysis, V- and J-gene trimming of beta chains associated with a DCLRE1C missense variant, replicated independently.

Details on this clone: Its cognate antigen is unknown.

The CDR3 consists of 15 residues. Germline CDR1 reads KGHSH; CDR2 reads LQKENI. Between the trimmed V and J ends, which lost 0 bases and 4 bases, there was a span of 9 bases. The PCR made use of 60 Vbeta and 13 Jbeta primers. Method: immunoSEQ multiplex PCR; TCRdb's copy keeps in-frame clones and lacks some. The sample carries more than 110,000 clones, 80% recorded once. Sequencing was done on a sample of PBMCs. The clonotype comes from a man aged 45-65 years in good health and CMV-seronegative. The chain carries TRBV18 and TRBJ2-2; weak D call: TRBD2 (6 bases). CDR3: CASSPPAGGTGELFF. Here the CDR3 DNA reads TGTGCCAGCTCACCACCGGCCGGGGGCACCGGGGAGCTGTTTTTT.